The 29 T cell receptor beta chains in this list originate from one sample, sequenced in a study of T cell repertoires in cytomegalovirus infection. TCRdb analysed the reads with MiXCR anew, one entry per CDR3 protein. The sample lists 400,000 to 600,000 distinct CDR3 sequences, about 44% occurring once. For these TCRs, the target antigens are not known. The material was cultured PBMCs, obtained from culture after CMV antigen stimulation. The receptors come from a human donor in good health (CMV status not recorded). Some clones in this sample may be carry-over from other donors' samples.

The J gene is TRBJ2-7, the V gene TRBV7-9; TRBD2 matches at 13 bases. The CDR3 consists of 16 residues. Germline assignment: CDR1 SEHNR and CDR2 FQNEAQ (reference sequence). Trimming at V came to 11 bases and at J to 2 bases, leaving 12 bases not matched to a gene. The CDR3 loop reads CALQRPGLAGPYEQYF. CDR3 DNA sequence: TGTGCCCTCCAACGGCCGGGACTAGCGGGGCCCTACGAGCAGTACTTC.

This clonotype was seen a handful of times. The chain employs TRBV7-2 and TRBJ1-1; possibly TRBD1 for D (6 bases). Deletions cut 4 bases from V and 4 bases from J, with 16 bases between. Germline CDR1 SGHTA, CDR2 FQGNSA. The CDR3 totals 15 residues. CDR3 in amino acids: CASSYPRGHGTEAFF. The CDR3 nucleotides read TGTGCCAGCAGCTATCCCCGGGGGCATGGCACTGAAGCTTTCTTT.

The table lists this clonotype with a few counts. The chain recombines TRBV12-3 or TRBV12-4 with TRBJ1-5; TRBD1 is a possible D gene (6 bases). V was cut by 6 bases and J by 14 bases, with 14 bases left in between. CDR3 length: 11 amino acids. The chain's CDR3 is CASSIDRIKHF. CDR3 in DNA: TGTGCCAGCAGCATCGACAGGATCAAGCATTTT.

The chain has TRBV7-6 and TRBJ1-1; perhaps TRBD1 as D (6 bases). The CDR3 runs 14 residues. Germline V gene sequence: CDR1 SGHVS, CDR2 FNYEAQ. V was clipped by 1 base and J by 5 bases, with 11 bases between them. As DNA, the CDR3 is TGTGCCAGCAGCTTAGGGAGGAGGGGGACTGAAGCTTTCTTT. Translation: CASSLGRRGTEAFF.

The chain employs TRBV7-2 and TRBJ2-7; tentative D call: TRBD2 (6 bases). Germline V CDR1 and CDR2: SGHTA, FQGNSA. This CDR3 region has 12 residues. Trimming stripped 5 bases from V and 4 bases from J, with 9 bases between. CDR3 sequence (DNA): TGTGCCAGCAGCCACGGGAGATACGAGCAGTACTTC. As protein: CASSHGRYEQYF.

J is TRBJ2-5 and V is TRBV7-2; 8 bases match TRBD2. Per the germline V gene, CDR1 is SGHTA and CDR2 is FQGNSA. Trimming took 2 bases from V and 1 from J; bases not matched to a gene: 3. The CDR3 spans 15 residues. In nucleotides, the CDR3 is TGTGCCAGCAGCTTATTTAGCGGGGCCCAAGAGACCCAGTACTTC. Its translation: CASSLFSGAQETQYF.

The chain links TRBV7-9 to TRBJ1-4; a possible D gene is TRBD1 (5 bases). The CDR3 consists of 16 residues. CDR1 and CDR2 from the germline V gene are SEHNR and FQNEAQ (reference sequence). The germline V and J ends were trimmed by 5 bases and 0 bases, with 13 bases remaining between them. CDR3 sequence reads: CASSPRQSTTNEKLFF. CDR3 bases: TGTGCCAGCAGCCCGAGACAGTCCACAACTAATGAAAAACTGTTTTTT.

The chain recombines TRBV7-9 with TRBJ2-4, with TRBD1 as a possible D gene (6 bases). The germline CDR1 and CDR2 sequences are SEHNR and FQNEAQ (reference sequence). The CDR3 runs 15 residues. The germline V and J ends were trimmed by 5 bases and 0 bases, with 11 bases remaining between them. The CDR3 sequence is CASSMDRIAKNIQYF. CDR3 nucleotide sequence: TGTGCCAGCAGCATGGACAGAATAGCCAAAAACATTCAGTACTTC.

V is TRBV2 and J is TRBJ2-7; a weak D match, TRBD1 (5 bases). The CDR3 contains 15 residues. The germline V gene encodes CDR1 SNHLY and CDR2 FYNNEI. Trimming took off 2 bases at V and 2 bases at J, with 13 bases between the two ends. As DNA, the CDR3 is TGTGCCAGCAGTGAATATCGGCAGGGAACCTACGAGCAGTACTTC. Protein sequence: CASSEYRQGTYEQYF.

J is TRBJ2-2 and V is TRBV13; TRBD1 might be the D (6 bases). V shed 8 bases and J shed 1 base, with 11 bases lying between them. The CDR3 has 14 residues. The germline gives CDR1 PRHDT, CDR2 FYEKMQ (reference sequence). The CDR3 DNA reads TGTGCCAGCGCCCAGGGGCTGAACACCGGGGAGCTGTTTTTT. Encoded protein: CASAQGLNTGELFF.

V is TRBV7-2 and J is TRBJ2-2, with 9 bases lining up with TRBD2. The V gene's germline CDR1 is SGHTA and CDR2 FQGNSA. This CDR3 has 15 amino acids. Germline trimming cut 2 bases from V and 5 bases from J; bases unmatched to any gene: 3. The CDR3, as DNA: TGTGCCAGCAGCTTACGGCTAGCGGGGACCGGGGAGCTGTTTTTT. Protein sequence: CASSLRLAGTGELFF.

V usage is TRBV6-5 and J usage is TRBJ2-4; a weak D match, TRBD2 (6 bases). This CDR3 is 15 amino acids long. Between the trimmed V and J ends, which lost 0 bases and 0 bases, there was a span of 6 bases. CDR1 MNHEY and CDR2 SVGAGI come from the germline V gene. As DNA, the CDR3 is TGTGCCAGCAGTTACTCGGGGGGAGCCAAAAACATTCAGTACTTC. Translation: CASSYSGGAKNIQYF.

CDR3 sequence (DNA): TGCAGTGCCCACGCTCCGGGTAACTACAATGAGCAGTTCTTC. Its translation is CSAHAPGNYNEQFF. The chain carries TRBV20-1 and TRBJ2-1; D is undetermined. The germline V gene has CDR1 DFQATT and CDR2 SNEGSKA (reference sequence). V lost 6 bases and J lost 3, with 15 bases in between. The CDR3 covers 14 residues.

V and J are TRBV19 and TRBJ2-1; TRBD1 matches at 7 bases. V gave up 4 bases and J gave up 6 bases; unmatched junction bases: 3. Germline loops: CDR1 LNHDA, CDR2 SQIVND (reference sequence). This CDR3 is 13 amino acids long. The CDR3 reads CASSTGTANEQFF. The CDR3 coding sequence is TGTGCCAGTAGTACCGGGACAGCCAATGAGCAGTTCTTC. Full variable domain (remainder filled in from reference TRBV19 and TRBJ2-1): DGGITQSPKYLFRKEGQNVTLSCEQNLNHDAMYWYRQDPGQGLRLIYYSQIVNDFQKGDIAEGYSVSREKKESFPLTVTSAQKNPTAFYLCASSTGTANEQFFGPGTRLTVL.

V usage is TRBV5-1 and J usage is TRBJ2-3, with 7 bases identical to TRBD1. The length of the CDR3 is 15 residues. The trim removed 1 base at V and 1 base at J, leaving 3 bases unmatched. Germline-derived CDR1 and CDR2 are SGHRS and YFSETQ. The DNA of the CDR3 is TGCGCCAGCAGCTTGCAAGGACAGGGCACAGATACGCAGTATTTT. It translates to CASSLQGQGTDTQYF. Variable domain in full (rest from reference TRBV5-1 and TRBJ2-3): KAGVTQTPRYLIKTRGQQVTLSCSPISGHRSVSWYQQTPGQGLQFLFEYFSETQRNKGNFPGRFSGRQFSNSRSEMNVSTLELGDSALYLCASSLQGQGTDTQYFGPGTRLTVL.

The chain is built from TRBV12-5 and TRBJ1-3; tentatively, D is TRBD1 (6 bases). Trimming pared 2 bases from V and 4 bases from J, leaving 18 bases between. This CDR3 is built from 17 residues. Looked up from germline, CDR1 is LGHNT and CDR2 is FRNRAP. The CDR3 loop reads CASGLFPGRGIGNTIYF. As DNA, the CDR3 is TGTGCTAGTGGTTTGTTTCCTGGCAGGGGAATAGGAAACACCATATATTTT.

V usage is TRBV12-5 and J usage is TRBJ2-2; D is unclear. Trimming took 2 bases from V and 0 from J, leaving 16 bases between them. Germline V gene sequence: CDR1 LGHNT, CDR2 FRNRAP. CDR3 size: 18 residues. CDR3: CASGLIQDGRTNTGELFF. The CDR3 nucleotides are TGTGCTAGTGGTTTGATCCAAGATGGGCGAACGAACACCGGGGAGCTGTTTTTT. The whole variable domain, filled in from reference TRBV12-5 and TRBJ2-2, reads DARVTQTPRHKVTEMGQEVTMRCQPILGHNTVFWYRQTMMQGLELLAYFRNRAPLDDSGMPKDRFSAEMPDATLATLKIQPSEPRDSAVYFCASGLIQDGRTNTGELFFGEGSRLTVL.

The chain carries TRBV7-8 and TRBJ2-3, with 13 bases identical to TRBD2. This CDR3 region has 16 residues. Per germline, CDR1 SGHVS and CDR2 FQNEAQ. V trimming: 6 bases; J trimming: 1 base; junction bases outside the gene matches: 4. Here the CDR3 reads CASRRGLAGGTDTQYF. DNA for the CDR3: TGTGCCAGCAGACGCGGACTAGCGGGGGGCACAGATACGCAGTATTTT.

This clonotype turned up a few times. CDR3 coding DNA: TGTGCCAGCTTAAGCGGGGGCGAGCAGTACTTC. Translation gives CASLSGGEQYF. The rearrangement links TRBV7-2 to TRBJ2-7, with 8 bases that match TRBD2. This CDR3 region has 11 residues. V gave up 8 bases and J gave up 6 bases; unmatched junction bases: 3. Germline V gene lookup returns CDR1 SGHTA and CDR2 FQGNSA.

This clonotype has only a few counts. The rearrangement links TRBV7-2 to TRBJ1-6; 9 bases line up with TRBD1. The germline V gene has CDR1 SGHTA and CDR2 FQGNSA. CDR3 size: 13 residues. The V segment lost 8 bases and the J segment 7 bases; nucleotides outside the gene matches: 3. This CDR3 is CASRGTGNSPLHF. The CDR3 bases are TGTGCCAGCCGAGGGACAGGGAATTCACCCCTCCACTTT.

The gene calls are TRBV7-2 and TRBJ2-2, with TRBD2 as a possible D gene (7 bases). This CDR3 is built from 14 residues. V lost 6 bases and J lost 2, with 10 bases in between. CDR1 and CDR2 (germline): SGHTA, FQGNSA. CDR3 amino acids: CASSRGANTGELFF. In DNA form, the CDR3 reads TGTGCCAGCAGTCGGGGGGCCAACACCGGGGAGCTGTTTTTT.

This chain connects TRBV7-9 to TRBJ2-3; 7 positions agree with TRBD1. Germline CDR1 SEHNR, CDR2 FQNEAQ (reference sequence). Germline trimming cut 3 bases from V and 1 base from J; bases unmatched to any gene: 4. The CDR3 is 15 residues long. CDR3 sequence (DNA): TGTGCCAGCAGCTTTTGGCAGGGGGGCACAGATACGCAGTATTTT. It translates to CASSFWQGGTDTQYF.

The J gene is TRBJ2-3, the V gene TRBV7-8; the D gene is possibly TRBD2 (6 bases). The germline V gene has CDR1 SGHVS and CDR2 FQNEAQ. This CDR3 region has 16 residues. V shed 1 base and J shed 8 bases, with 19 bases lying between them. CDR3 nucleotide sequence: TGTGCCAGCAGCTTAGGCGGAGGGGTGATACAGGTTACGCAGTATTTT. Amino acid sequence: CASSLGGGVIQVTQYF. Full variable domain (outside the CDR3, taken from reference TRBV7-8 and TRBJ2-3): GAGVSQSPRYKVAKRGQDVALRCDPISGHVSLFWYQQALGQGPEFLTYFQNEAQLDKSGLPSDRFFAERPEGSVSTLKIQRTQQEDSAVYLCASSLGGGVIQVTQYFGPGTRLTVL.

The chain couples TRBV6-4 to TRBJ1-5; D remains ambiguous. Germline assignment: CDR1 MRHNA and CDR2 SNTAGT. The CDR3 has 14 amino acids. V was trimmed by 8 bases and J by 1 base, leaving 12 bases between them. The CDR3 region has the DNA TGTGCCAGCGTCCCGGGTAAAAGCAATCAGCCCCAGCATTTT. Protein sequence: CASVPGKSNQPQHF.

This chain links TRBV6-5 with TRBJ2-7, with D unclear. The V gene lost 0 bases and the J gene lost 0 bases, with 6 bases spanning the gap. Germline values: CDR1 MNHEY, CDR2 SVGAGI. CDR3 size: 14 residues. CDR3 sequence (DNA): TGTGCCAGCAGTTACTCCTTCGGCTCCTACGAGCAGTACTTC. Protein sequence: CASSYSFGSYEQYF.

The V gene is TRBV20-1, the J gene TRBJ2-1; 8 bases agree with TRBD2. Germline assignment: CDR1 DFQATT and CDR2 SNEGSKA (reference sequence). This CDR3 is 15 amino acids long. J gave up 7 bases and V 5 bases, and 13 bases lay outside the gene matches. The CDR3 nucleotides are TGCAGTGCTGGGTCGGCGGGAGGATTTCGGAATGAGCAGTTCTTC. Translation: CSAGSAGGFRNEQFF.

The chain joins TRBV12-3 or TRBV12-4 to TRBJ2-3, with 8 bases that match TRBD2. V shed 6 bases, J shed 1 base, and the junction held 9 bases outside the gene matches. This CDR3 contains 16 residues. CDR3 nucleotide sequence: TGTGCCAGCAGGCGACGGGGTAGCGGGGGCACAGATACGCAGTATTTT. It codes for CASRRRGSGGTDTQYF.

The V call is TRBV12-3 or TRBV12-4, the J call TRBJ2-2; D might be TRBD1 (5 bases). CDR3 length equals 15 residues. Between the trimmed V and J ends, which lost 5 bases and 3 bases, there was a span of 13 bases. CDR3 loop: CASSPLDTYTGELFF. CDR3 sequence (DNA): TGTGCCAGCAGTCCCTTGGACACATACACCGGGGAGCTGTTTTTT.

This clonotype appeared a few times. The chain uses TRBV4-2 and TRBJ2-5; TRBD2 agrees at 14 bases. The germline V gene has CDR1 LGHNA and CDR2 YNFKEQ. Germline trimming cut 4 bases from V and 4 bases from J; bases unmatched to any gene: 2. CDR3 length equals 15 residues. CDR3 in amino acids: CASSRGTSGGETQYF. The CDR3 DNA is TGTGCCAGCAGCCGGGGGACTAGCGGGGGAGAGACCCAGTACTTC.